This T cell receptor beta chain was sequenced in a study of blood T cell repertoires in COVID-19. Produced via immunoSEQ multiplex PCR; TCRdb's table is partial and in-frame only. Among about 74,000 clones, roughly four fifths were seen once, and the ten largest hold approximately 40%. This CDR3 region has 16 residues. CDR1 and CDR2 (germline): SGDLS, YYNGEE. With 0 bases clipped from V and 2 bases from J, the junction kept 3 bases outside the gene matches. This TCR was sampled from a man at least 80 years old with acute or convalescent COVID-19. The chain joins TRBV9 to TRBJ2-2; TRBD1 agrees at 8 bases. The sequenced sample was peripheral blood. The CDR3 is CASSVGQGPNTGELFF. CDR3 in DNA: TGTGCCAGCAGCGTAGGACAGGGGCCTAACACCGGGGAGCTGTTTTTT. The full variable domain, rest sourced from reference TRBV9 and TRBJ2-2, is DSGVTQTPKHLITATGQRVTLRCSPRSGDLSVYWYQQSLDQGLQFLIQYYNGEERAKGNILERFSAQQFPDLHSELNLSSLELGDSALYFCASSVGQGPNTGELFFGEGSRLTVL.